Presented here are 13 T cell receptor beta chains from one specimen sequenced in a study of radiation and T cells in renal cell carcinoma. Only in-frame clones appear in the TCRdb table, and some are missing; sequencing was by immunoSEQ multiplex PCR. The sample carries 150,000 or so clones, around 90% recorded once. The sample's time point: baseline pretreatment blood. Treatment in this sample: 15 Gy SBRT to primary tumor, nephrectomy 4 weeks later. The sample here was blood, taken from a patient whose treatment included radiotherapy and nephrectomy. The receptors originated from a woman in her 70s with renal cell carcinoma.

The chain has TRBV5-1 and TRBJ1-3, with D possibly matching TRBD1 (5 bases). V lost 2 bases, J lost 1 base, and 13 bases lay in between. The CDR3 is 16 amino acids. Per the germline V gene, CDR1 is SGHRS and CDR2 is YFSETQ. The CDR3 reads CASSLYGGRSGNTIYF. DNA of the CDR3: TGCGCCAGCAGCTTATACGGGGGGAGGTCTGGAAACACCATATATTTT.

CDR3 amino acids: CASSSWTGGTGANVLTF. In DNA, the CDR3 is TGCGCCAGCAGCTCCTGGACAGGGGGGACTGGGGCCAACGTCCTGACTTTC. The V gene is TRBV5-1, the J gene TRBJ2-6, with 10 bases lining up with TRBD1. CDR1 is SGHRS and CDR2 is YFSETQ in the germline V gene. The J segment lost 2 bases and the V segment lost 3 bases, leaving 5 bases of the junction unmatched. The CDR3 is 17 residues long.

V usage is TRBV4-3 and J usage is TRBJ2-7; D gene unclear. The germline CDR1 and CDR2 sequences are LGHNA and YSLEER. The V and J ends lost 0 bases and 2 bases respectively, with 8 bases between them. The length of the CDR3 is 14 residues. The CDR3 loop reads CASSQDGRAYEQYF. Written as DNA, the CDR3 is TGCGCCAGCAGCCAAGATGGTAGGGCCTACGAGCAGTACTTC.

This clone was observed a handful of times. The chain uses TRBV9 and TRBJ1-6, with 8 nucleotides matching TRBD1. Germline trimming cut 1 base from V and 11 bases from J; bases unmatched to any gene: 5. Germline loops: CDR1 SGDLS, CDR2 YYNGEE. This CDR3 has 14 amino acids. CDR3 coding DNA: TGTGCCAGCAGCGTAACGGGACAGGCTGCACCCCTCCACTTT. Protein sequence: CASSVTGQAAPLHF.

V is TRBV19 and J is TRBJ1-3; D is uncertain. The CDR3 covers 11 residues. Trimming removed 6 bases from V and 5 bases from J, with 5 bases in between. Germline CDR1 is LNHDA and CDR2 is SQIVND (reference sequence). The CDR3 protein is CASRTRNTIYF. CDR3 nucleotide sequence: TGTGCCAGTAGGACTCGAAACACCATATATTTT.

The chain couples TRBV13 to TRBJ1-5; D is unclear. The germline CDR1 and CDR2 sequences are PRHDT and FYEKMQ (reference sequence). Trimming shortened V by 5 bases and J by 2 bases, and 10 bases separated the two germline ends. This CDR3 spans 14 amino acids. The CDR3 sequence: CASSQGGGNQPQHF. CDR3 DNA sequence: TGTGCCAGCAGCCAAGGCGGGGGCAATCAGCCCCAGCATTTT.

This sequence joins TRBV2 and TRBJ1-1, with 9 bases matching TRBD1. This CDR3 region has 15 residues. V dropped 4 bases and J dropped 0; count of bases not matched to a gene: 3. The V gene's germline CDR1 is SNHLY and CDR2 FYNNEI. The CDR3 DNA is TGTGCCAGCAGTGCAGGACAGGGGATGAACACTGAAGCTTTCTTT. Its protein is CASSAGQGMNTEAFF.

The chain employs TRBV19 and TRBJ1-2; tentatively, D is TRBD1 (5 bases). Germline values: CDR1 LNHDA, CDR2 SQIVND (reference sequence). Trimming removed 2 bases at V and 4 bases at J, with 14 bases between. This CDR3 comprises 15 residues. The DNA of the CDR3 is TGTGCCAGTAGTATAACTGACAGTTCCCTCTATGGCTACACCTTC. Translation gives CASSITDSSLYGYTF.

This clone was counted between two and nine times. The V call is TRBV5-1, the J call TRBJ2-1, with D uncertain. Trimming pared 2 bases from V and 0 bases from J, leaving 6 bases between. The CDR3 runs to 14 residues. CDR1 is SGHRS and CDR2 is YFSETQ in the germline V gene. CDR3: CASSFGSSYNEQFF. The CDR3 region has the DNA TGCGCCAGCAGCTTCGGAAGCTCCTACAATGAGCAGTTCTTC.

The chain joins TRBV2 to TRBJ2-5, with D maybe TRBD1 (8 bases). Germline V gene data show CDR1 as SNHLY and CDR2 as FYNNEI. Trimming removed 7 bases at V and 5 bases at J, with 17 bases between. The CDR3 length is 14 residues. The CDR3 protein is CASIYRGREETQYF. The DNA for the CDR3 is TGTGCCAGCATTTACAGGGGGAGGGAGGAGACCCAGTACTTC.

The V gene is TRBV4-2, the J gene TRBJ2-7; 11 bases match TRBD2. Germline lookup yields CDR1 LGHNA and CDR2 YNFKEQ. The CDR3 has 15 amino acids. The trim removed 0 bases at V and 3 bases at J, leaving 1 base unmatched. CDR3 nucleotides: TGTGCCAGCAGCCAAGATGGGACTAGCGGCTACGAGCAGTACTTC. This gives the protein CASSQDGTSGYEQYF.

The chain uses TRBV7-2 and TRBJ2-5, with 9 bases identical to TRBD1. This CDR3 has 16 amino acids. CDR1 SGHTA and CDR2 FQGNSA come from the germline V gene. Unmatched junction bases numbered 4, after V lost 0 bases and J lost 2 bases. CDR3 sequence (DNA): TGTGCCAGCAGCTTAGCGGCTGGGACAGGGCAAGAGACCCAGTACTTC. Translated: CASSLAAGTGQETQYF.

The chain recombines TRBV11-2 with TRBJ1-1; TRBD1 matches 9 bases. Trimming at V came to 4 bases and at J to 3 bases, leaving 6 bases not matched to a gene. The length of the CDR3 is 15 residues. The germline V gene encodes CDR1 SGHAT and CDR2 FQNNGV. The CDR3 sequence: CASSSGTGSDTEAFF. As DNA, the CDR3 is TGTGCCAGCAGCTCCGGGACAGGGTCGGACACTGAAGCTTTCTTT. Complete variable domain (other parts from reference TRBV11-2 and TRBJ1-1): EAGVAQSPRYKIIEKRQSVAFWCNPISGHATLYWYQQILGQGPKLLIQFQNNGVVDDSQLPKDRFSAERLKGVDSTLKIQPAKLEDSAVYLCASSSGTGSDTEAFFGQGTRLTVV.